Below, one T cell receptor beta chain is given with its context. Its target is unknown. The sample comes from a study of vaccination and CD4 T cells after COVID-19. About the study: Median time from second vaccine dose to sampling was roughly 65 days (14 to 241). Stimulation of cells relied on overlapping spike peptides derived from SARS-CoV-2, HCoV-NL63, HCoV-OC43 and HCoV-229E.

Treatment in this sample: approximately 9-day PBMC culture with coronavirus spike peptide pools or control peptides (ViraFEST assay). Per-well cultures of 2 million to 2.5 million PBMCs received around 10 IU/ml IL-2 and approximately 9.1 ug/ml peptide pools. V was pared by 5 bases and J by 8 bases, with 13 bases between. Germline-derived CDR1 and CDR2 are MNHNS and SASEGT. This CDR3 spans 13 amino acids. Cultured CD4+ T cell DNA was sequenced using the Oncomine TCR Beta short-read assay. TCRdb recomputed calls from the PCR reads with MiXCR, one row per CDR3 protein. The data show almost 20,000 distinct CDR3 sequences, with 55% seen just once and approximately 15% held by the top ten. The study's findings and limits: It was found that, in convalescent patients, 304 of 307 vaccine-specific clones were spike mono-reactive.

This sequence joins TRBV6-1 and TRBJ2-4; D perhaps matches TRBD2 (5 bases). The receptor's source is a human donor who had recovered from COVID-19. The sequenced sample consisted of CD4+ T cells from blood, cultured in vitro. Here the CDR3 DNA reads TGTGCCAGCAGTCGACAAGACGGGGACATTCAGTACTTC. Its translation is CASSRQDGDIQYF.